Given below is one T cell receptor beta chain in context. What it recognizes is unknown. The data were taken from a study of OX40 agonist ivuxolimab in advanced cancers. Germline lookup yields CDR1 SGHDT and CDR2 YYEEEE. CDR3 length: 13 residues. Trimming pared 1 base from V and 7 bases from J, leaving 11 bases between. Findings and limits, study-wide: On average, CD8+ T cells showed a greater number of expanded clones than CD4+. It was not determined which antigens were specifically recognized by the peripheral T cells that had undergone clonal expansion. There was clonal expansion of CD4+ and CD8+ blood T cells by week 6 at 0.1 to 3.0 mg/kg.

Profiling relied on immunoSEQ multiplex PCR, and the TCRdb table lists in-frame clones only, not all of them. The data show 80,000 to 100,000 clones, around 90% seen once. The chain is built from TRBV5-6 and TRBJ1-2; no firm D call. The clonotype comes from an adult with an advanced solid tumor such as melanoma, head and neck, liver or kidney cancer. Source: CD4+ or CD8+ T cells sorted from blood, taken in a trial of the OX40 agonist ivuxolimab. CDR3 region: CASSLNNYCGYTF. The CDR3 bases are TGTGCCAGCAGCTTGAACAATTACTGTGGCTACACCTTC.